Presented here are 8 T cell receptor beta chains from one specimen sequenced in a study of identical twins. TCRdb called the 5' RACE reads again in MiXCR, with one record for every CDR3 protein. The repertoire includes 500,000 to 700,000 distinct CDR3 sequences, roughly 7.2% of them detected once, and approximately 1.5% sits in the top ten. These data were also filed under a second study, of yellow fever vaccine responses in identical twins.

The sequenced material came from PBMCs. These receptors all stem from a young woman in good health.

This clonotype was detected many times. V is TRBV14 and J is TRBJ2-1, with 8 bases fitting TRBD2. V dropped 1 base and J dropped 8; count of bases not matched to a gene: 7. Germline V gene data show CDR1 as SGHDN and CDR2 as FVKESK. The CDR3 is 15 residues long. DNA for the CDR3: TGTGCCAGCAGCCAAGGCGGGACTAGTTCTTATGAGCAGTTCTTC. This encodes CASSQGGTSSYEQFF.

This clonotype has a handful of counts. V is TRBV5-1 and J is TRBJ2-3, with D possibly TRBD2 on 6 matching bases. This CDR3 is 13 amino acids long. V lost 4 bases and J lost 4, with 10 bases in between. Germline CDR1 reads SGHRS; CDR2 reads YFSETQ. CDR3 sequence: CASSGGLADTQYF. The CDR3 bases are TGCGCCAGCAGCGGGGGGTTGGCAGATACGCAGTATTTT.

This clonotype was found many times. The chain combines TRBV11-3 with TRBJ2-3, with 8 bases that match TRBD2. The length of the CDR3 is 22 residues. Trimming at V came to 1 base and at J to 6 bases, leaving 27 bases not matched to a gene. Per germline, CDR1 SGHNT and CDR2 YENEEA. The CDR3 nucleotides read TGTGCCAGCAGCTTAGTACCCCCCCCCGCGGTGAGGAGCGGGGGACCCTTTGATACGCAGTATTTT. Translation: CASSLVPPPAVRSGGPFDTQYF.

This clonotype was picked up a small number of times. In nucleotides, the CDR3 is TGCAGTGCTAGTCTAGCGGGAGGTCGGCAAGAGACCCAGTACTTC. It encodes CSASLAGGRQETQYF. The chain has TRBV20-1 and TRBJ2-5, with 11 bases matching TRBD2. Germline values: CDR1 DFQATT, CDR2 SNEGSKA (reference sequence). CDR3 size: 15 residues. With V trimmed by 3 bases and J by 2 bases, 5 bases remained unmatched.

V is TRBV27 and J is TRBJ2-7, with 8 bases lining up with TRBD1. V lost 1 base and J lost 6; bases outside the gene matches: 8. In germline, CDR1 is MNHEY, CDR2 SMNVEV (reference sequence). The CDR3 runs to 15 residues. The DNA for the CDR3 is TGTGCCAGCAGTTTATTTGGACAGGGCCCTTCCGAGCAGTACTTC. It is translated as CASSLFGQGPSEQYF.

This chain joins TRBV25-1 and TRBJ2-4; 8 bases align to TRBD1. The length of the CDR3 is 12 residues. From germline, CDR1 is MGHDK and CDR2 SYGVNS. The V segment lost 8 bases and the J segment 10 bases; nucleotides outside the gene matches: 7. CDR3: CASLGQGLIQYF. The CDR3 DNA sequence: TGTGCCAGCCTCGGACAGGGCCTTATTCAGTACTTC.

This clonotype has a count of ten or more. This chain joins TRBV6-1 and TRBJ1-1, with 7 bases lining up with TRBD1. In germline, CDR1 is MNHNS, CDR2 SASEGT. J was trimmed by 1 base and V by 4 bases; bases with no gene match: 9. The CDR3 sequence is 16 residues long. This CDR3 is CASSVTAGTANTEAFF. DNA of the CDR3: TGTGCCAGCAGTGTAACAGCCGGGACAGCGAACACTGAAGCTTTCTTT.

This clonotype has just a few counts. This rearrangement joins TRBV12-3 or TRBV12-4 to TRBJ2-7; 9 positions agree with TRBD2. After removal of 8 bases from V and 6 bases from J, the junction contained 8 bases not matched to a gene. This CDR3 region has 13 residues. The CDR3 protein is CASGLAGVVEQYF. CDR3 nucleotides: TGTGCCAGCGGGTTAGCGGGAGTGGTCGAGCAGTACTTC.